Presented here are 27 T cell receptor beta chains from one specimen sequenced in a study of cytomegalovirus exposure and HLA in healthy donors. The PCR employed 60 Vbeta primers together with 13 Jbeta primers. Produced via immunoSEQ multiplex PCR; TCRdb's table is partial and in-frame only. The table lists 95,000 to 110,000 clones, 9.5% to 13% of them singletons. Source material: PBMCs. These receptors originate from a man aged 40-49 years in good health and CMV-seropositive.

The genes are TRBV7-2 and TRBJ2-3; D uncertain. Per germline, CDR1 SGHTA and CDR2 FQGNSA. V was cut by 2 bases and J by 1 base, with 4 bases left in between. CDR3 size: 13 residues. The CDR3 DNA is TGTGCCAGCAGCTTACAGGGCACAGATACGCAGTATTTT. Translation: CASSLQGTDTQYF.

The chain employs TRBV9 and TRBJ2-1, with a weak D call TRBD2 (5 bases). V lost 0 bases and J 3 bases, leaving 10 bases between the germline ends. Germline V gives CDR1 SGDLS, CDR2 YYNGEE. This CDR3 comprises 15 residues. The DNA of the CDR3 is TGTGCCAGCAGCGTAGGAGGGAATAGCTACAATGAGCAGTTCTTC. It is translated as CASSVGGNSYNEQFF.

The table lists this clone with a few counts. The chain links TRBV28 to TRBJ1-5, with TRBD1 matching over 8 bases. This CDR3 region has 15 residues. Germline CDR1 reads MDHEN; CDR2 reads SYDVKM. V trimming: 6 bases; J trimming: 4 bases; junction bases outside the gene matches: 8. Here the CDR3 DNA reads TGTGCCAGCAGAAGGACAGGGAAGAATAATCAGCCCCAGCATTTT. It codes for CASRRTGKNNQPQHF.

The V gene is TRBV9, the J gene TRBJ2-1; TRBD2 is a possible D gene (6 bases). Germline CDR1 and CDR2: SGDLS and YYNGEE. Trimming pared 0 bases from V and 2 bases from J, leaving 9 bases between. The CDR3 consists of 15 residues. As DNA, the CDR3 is TGTGCCAGCAGCGTAGCGGGAGCAACCTACAATGAGCAGTTCTTC. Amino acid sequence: CASSVAGATYNEQFF.

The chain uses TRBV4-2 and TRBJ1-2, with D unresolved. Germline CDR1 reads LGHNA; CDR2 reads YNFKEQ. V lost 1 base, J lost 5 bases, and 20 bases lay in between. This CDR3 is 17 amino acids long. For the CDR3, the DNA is TGTGCCAGCAGCCAAGGTACGTCCGGTCCTTTGAATTATGGCTACACCTTC. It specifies CASSQGTSGPLNYGYTF.

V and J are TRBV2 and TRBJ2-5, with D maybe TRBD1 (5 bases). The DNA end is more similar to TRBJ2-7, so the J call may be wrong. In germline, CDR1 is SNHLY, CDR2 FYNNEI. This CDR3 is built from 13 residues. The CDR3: CASRGLSTLEQYF. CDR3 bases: TGTGCCAGCAGGGGGCTTTCGACGCTCGAGCAGTACTTC.

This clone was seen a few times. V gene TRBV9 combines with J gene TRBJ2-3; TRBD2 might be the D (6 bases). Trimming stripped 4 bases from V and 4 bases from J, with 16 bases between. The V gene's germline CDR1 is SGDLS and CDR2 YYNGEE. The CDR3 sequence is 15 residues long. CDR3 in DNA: TGTGCCAGCAGCCCCCGAGGAGGGCCCCCAGATACGCAGTATTTT. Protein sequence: CASSPRGGPPDTQYF.

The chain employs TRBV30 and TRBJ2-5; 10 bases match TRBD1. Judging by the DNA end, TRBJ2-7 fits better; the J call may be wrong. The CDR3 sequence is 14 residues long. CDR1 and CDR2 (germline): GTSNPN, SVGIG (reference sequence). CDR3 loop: CAWALGTGAYEQYF. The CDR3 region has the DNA TGTGCCTGGGCCCTGGGGACAGGGGCCTACGAGCAGTACTTC.

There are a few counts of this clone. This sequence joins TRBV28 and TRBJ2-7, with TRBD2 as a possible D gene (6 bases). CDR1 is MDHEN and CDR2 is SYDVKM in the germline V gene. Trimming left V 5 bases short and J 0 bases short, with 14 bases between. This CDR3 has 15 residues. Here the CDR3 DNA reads TGTGCCAGCAGTAGCTATCGCGGGACCTCCTACGAGCAGTACTTC. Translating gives CASSSYRGTSYEQYF.

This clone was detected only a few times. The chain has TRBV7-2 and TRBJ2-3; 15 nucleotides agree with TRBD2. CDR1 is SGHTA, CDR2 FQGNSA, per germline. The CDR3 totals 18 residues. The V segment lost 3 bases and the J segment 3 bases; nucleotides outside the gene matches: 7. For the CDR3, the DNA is TGTGCCAGCAGCTTTGGACTAGCGGGAGGGCAGGCGACAGATACGCAGTATTTT. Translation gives CASSFGLAGGQATDTQYF. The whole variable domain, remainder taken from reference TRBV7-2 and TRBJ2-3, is GAGVSQSPSNKVTEKGKDVELRCDPISGHTALYWYRQSLGQGLEFLIYFQGNSAPDKSGLPSDRFSAERTGGSVSTLTIQRTQQEDSAVYLCASSFGLAGGQATDTQYFGPGTRLTVL.

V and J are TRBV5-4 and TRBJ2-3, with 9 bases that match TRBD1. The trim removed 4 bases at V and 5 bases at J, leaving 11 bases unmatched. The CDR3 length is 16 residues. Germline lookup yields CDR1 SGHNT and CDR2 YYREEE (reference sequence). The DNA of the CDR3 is TGTGCCAGCAGCCGAGGGGACAGGGTCTTGGGAGATACGCAGTATTTT. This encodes CASSRGDRVLGDTQYF.

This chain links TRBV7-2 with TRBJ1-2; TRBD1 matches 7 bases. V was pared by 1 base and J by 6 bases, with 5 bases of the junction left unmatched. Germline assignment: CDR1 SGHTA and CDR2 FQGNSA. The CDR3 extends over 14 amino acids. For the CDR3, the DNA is TGTGCCAGCAGCTTAGACGGAGGGGGCGATGGCTACACCTTC. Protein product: CASSLDGGGDGYTF.

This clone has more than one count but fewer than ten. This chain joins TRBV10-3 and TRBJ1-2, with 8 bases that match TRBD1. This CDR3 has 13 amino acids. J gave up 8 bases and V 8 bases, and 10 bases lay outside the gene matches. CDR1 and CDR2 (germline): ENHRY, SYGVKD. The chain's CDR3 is CAIQDRAERGYTF. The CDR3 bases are TGTGCCATCCAGGACAGGGCCGAGCGAGGCTACACCTTC.

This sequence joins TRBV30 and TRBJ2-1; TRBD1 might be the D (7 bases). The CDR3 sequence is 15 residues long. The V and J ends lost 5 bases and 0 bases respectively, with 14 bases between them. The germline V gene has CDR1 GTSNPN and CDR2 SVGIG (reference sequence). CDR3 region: CAWAGGTFSYNEQFF. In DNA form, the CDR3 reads TGTGCCTGGGCAGGGGGGACATTCTCCTACAATGAGCAGTTCTTC.

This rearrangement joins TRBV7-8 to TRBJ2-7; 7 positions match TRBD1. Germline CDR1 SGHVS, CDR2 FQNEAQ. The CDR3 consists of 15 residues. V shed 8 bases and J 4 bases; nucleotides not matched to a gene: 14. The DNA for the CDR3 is TGTGCCAGCGTAGAAGGCGACAGGGAGTGGTACGAGCAGTACTTC. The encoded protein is CASVEGDREWYEQYF.

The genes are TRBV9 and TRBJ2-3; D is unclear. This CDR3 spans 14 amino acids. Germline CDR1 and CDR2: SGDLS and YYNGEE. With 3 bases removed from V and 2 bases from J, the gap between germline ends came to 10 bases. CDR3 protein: CASSARLYTDTQYF. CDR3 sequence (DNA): TGTGCCAGCAGCGCCCGACTTTACACAGATACGCAGTATTTT.

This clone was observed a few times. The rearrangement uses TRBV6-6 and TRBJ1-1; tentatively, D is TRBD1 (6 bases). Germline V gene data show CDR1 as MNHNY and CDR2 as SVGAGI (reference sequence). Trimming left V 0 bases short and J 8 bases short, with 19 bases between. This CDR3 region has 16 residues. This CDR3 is CASSYSSGGANSEAFF. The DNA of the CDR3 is TGTGCCAGCAGTTACTCCTCGGGGGGGGCGAACAGCGAAGCTTTCTTT.

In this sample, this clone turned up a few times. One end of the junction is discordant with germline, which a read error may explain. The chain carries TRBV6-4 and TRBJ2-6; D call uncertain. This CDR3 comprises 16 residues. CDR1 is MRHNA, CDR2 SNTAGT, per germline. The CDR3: CASSDSVYSGANVLTF. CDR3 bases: TGTGCCAGCAGCGACTCGGTCTACTCTGGGGCCAACGTCCTGACTTTC.

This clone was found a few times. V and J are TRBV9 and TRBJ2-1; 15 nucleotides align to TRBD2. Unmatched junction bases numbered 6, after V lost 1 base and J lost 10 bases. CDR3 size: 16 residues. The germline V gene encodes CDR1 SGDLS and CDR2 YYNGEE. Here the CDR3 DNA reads TGTGCCAGCAGCGTATTCGGACTAGCGGGAGGGGGCGAGCAGTTCTTC. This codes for CASSVFGLAGGGEQFF.

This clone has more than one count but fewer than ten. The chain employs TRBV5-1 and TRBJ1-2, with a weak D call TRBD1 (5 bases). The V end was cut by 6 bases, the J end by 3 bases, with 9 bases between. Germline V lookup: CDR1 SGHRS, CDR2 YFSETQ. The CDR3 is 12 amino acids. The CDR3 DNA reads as TGCGCCAGCATGGGCAGGGACTATGGCTACACCTTC. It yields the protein CASMGRDYGYTF.

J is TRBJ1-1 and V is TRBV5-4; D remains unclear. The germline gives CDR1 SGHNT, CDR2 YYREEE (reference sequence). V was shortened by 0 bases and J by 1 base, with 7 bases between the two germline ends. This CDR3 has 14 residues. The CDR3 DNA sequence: TGTGCCAGCAGCTTGGATCTTCGGAACACTGAAGCTTTCTTT. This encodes CASSLDLRNTEAFF.

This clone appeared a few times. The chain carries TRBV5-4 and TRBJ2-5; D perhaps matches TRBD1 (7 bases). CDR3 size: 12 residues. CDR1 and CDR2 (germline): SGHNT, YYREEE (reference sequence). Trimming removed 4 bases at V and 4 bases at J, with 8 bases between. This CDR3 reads CASSQGGETQYF. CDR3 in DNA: TGTGCCAGCAGCCAGGGGGGAGAGACCCAGTACTTC.

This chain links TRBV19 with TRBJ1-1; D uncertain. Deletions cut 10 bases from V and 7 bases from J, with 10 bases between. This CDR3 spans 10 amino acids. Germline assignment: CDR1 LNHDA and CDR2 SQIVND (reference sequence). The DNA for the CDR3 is TGTGCCACCAAGAGGAATGAAGCTTTCTTT. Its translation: CATKRNEAFF.

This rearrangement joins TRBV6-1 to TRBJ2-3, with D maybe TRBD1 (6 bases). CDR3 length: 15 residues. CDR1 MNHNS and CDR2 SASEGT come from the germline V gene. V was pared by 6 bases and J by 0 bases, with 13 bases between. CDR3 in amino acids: CASSYRETSTDTQYF. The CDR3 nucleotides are TGTGCCAGCAGCTACAGGGAAACTAGCACAGATACGCAGTATTTT.

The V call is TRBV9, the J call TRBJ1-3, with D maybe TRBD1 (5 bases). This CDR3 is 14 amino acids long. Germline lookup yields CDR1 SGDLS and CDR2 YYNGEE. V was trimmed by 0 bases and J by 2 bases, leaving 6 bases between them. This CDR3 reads CASSVVDTGNTIYF. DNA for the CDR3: TGTGCCAGCAGCGTAGTGGACACTGGAAACACCATATATTTT.

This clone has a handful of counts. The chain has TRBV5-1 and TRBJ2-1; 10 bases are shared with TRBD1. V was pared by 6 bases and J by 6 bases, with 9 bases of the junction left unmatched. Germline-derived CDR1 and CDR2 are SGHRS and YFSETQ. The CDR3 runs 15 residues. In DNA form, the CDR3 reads TGCGCCAGCATGGATTTTGGGACAGGGGCCAATGAGCAGTTCTTC. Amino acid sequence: CASMDFGTGANEQFF.

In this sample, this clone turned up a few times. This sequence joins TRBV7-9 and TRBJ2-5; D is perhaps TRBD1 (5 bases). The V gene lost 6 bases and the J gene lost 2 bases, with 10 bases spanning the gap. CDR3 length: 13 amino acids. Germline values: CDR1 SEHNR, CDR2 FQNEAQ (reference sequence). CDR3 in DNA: TGTGCCAGCAGGGACGACAGTCAAGAGACCCAGTACTTC. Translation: CASRDDSQETQYF.